This paragraph covers one T cell receptor (beta chain) sequence. These data belong to a study of read filtering for tumor transcriptome and immune sequencing. The library was built from approximately 400 ng RNA with molecular barcoded adaptors for alpha/delta and beta/gamma chains. TCRdb called the reads again in MiXCR, with one record for every CDR3 protein. The sample shows 75,000 to 95,000 distinct CDR3 sequences, about 22% of them seen only once. V lost 4 bases and J lost 7, with 13 bases in between. CDR1 and CDR2 from the germline V gene are KGHDR and SFDVKD. CDR3 length equals 14 residues. Source material: a population of CD138-negative cells sorted from bone marrow. This clonotype was obtained from a donor aged 40 or over with multiple myeloma. The chain combines TRBV24-1 with TRBJ1-5; the D gene is possibly TRBD1 (5 bases). The CDR3 DNA reads TGTGCCACCAGTGACCCGACAGAGGGGCAGCCCCAGCATTTT. It is translated as CATSDPTEGQPQHF.